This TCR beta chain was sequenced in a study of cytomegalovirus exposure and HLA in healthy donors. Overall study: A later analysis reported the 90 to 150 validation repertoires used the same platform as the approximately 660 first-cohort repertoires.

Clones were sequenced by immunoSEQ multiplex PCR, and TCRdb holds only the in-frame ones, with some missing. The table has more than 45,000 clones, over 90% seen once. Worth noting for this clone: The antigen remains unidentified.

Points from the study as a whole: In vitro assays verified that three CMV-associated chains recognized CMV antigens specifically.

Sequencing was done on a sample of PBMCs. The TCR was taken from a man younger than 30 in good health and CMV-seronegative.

CDR3 sequence reads: CASSPTTDTEAFF. CDR3 nucleotides: TGTGCCAGCTCACCTACCACGGACACTGAAGCTTTCTTT. V and J are TRBV18 and TRBJ1-1; D call uncertain. CDR3 length: 13 amino acids. Looked up from germline, CDR1 is KGHSH and CDR2 is LQKENI. The V gene lost 3 bases and the J gene lost 3 bases, with 8 bases spanning the gap. Full variable domain (rest looked up from reference TRBV18 and TRBJ1-1): NAGVMQNPRHLVRRRGQEARLRCSPMKGHSHVYWYRQLPEEGLKFMVYLQKENIIDESGMPKERFSAEFPKEGPSILRIQQVVRGDSAAYFCASSPTTDTEAFFGQGTRLTVV.